One sample yielded the 6 T cell receptor beta chains listed below, sequenced in a study of HIV-infected patients and healthy controls (dated by TCRdb to 2013 to 2016). Library preparation was by 5' RACE. Sequencing instrument: Illumina MiSeq. Reverse transcription of about 500 ng RNA was performed with SuperScript III using primers directed against the alpha and beta constant regions. Separate libraries for the alpha and beta chains were generated through chain-specific third strand synthesis that incorporated multiplexing indices. The public reads were quality trimmed at Q25 with fastp and then assembled into clones with MiXCR by TCRdb, keeping productive beta chains. Rows are combined by CDR3 protein, so each entry shows the most common genes and DNA. This sample is represented by about 8,500 distinct CDR3 sequences; about 5.8% of them were singletons. The ten largest clones capture approximately 7.7% of the sample.

Whole blood was used without fractionating the cells, so the repertoire represented all peripheral T cells without sorting. Sequenced sample: blood. The receptor source for this set is an adult in good health.

The genes are TRBV7-2 and TRBJ1-5, with D perhaps TRBD1 (5 bases). The CDR3 has 14 residues. From germline, CDR1 is SGHTA and CDR2 FQGNSA. With 2 bases removed from V and 6 bases from J, the gap between germline ends came to 11 bases. Written as DNA, the CDR3 is TGTGCCAGCAGCTTACGCCAGGGCGCTCAGCCCCAGCATTTT. Residues: CASSLRQGAQPQHF.

This clonotype was picked up many times. V gene TRBV12-3 or TRBV12-4 combines with J gene TRBJ2-1; 8 bases match TRBD2. The CDR3 has 17 amino acids. After removal of 8 bases from V and 0 bases from J, the junction contained 12 bases not matched to a gene. CDR3 bases: TGTGCCAGCGGAAAAATTCTAGCGGGCAGCTCCTACAATGAGCAGTTCTTC. As protein: CASGKILAGSSYNEQFF.

Many counts were recorded for this clonotype. The V call is TRBV20-1, the J call TRBJ1-1, with a weak D call TRBD1 (5 bases). Trimming took off 6 bases at V and 1 base at J, with 21 bases between the two ends. The CDR3 has 16 residues. Germline V gives CDR1 DFQATT, CDR2 SNEGSKA (reference sequence). CDR3 DNA sequence: TGCAGTGCCCAGTCCCGGGACGGATCCGCGAACACTGAAGCTTTCTTT. It translates to CSAQSRDGSANTEAFF.

The table lists this clonotype with many counts. This chain links TRBV12-3 or TRBV12-4 with TRBJ2-3, with 9 bases that match TRBD2. This CDR3 contains 15 residues. Germline trimming cut 4 bases from V and 6 bases from J; bases unmatched to any gene: 8. DNA for the CDR3: TGTGCCAGCAGTTCCCAACCGGGACTAGCTGATACGCAGTATTTT. Residues: CASSSQPGLADTQYF.

Sample share makes this clonotype medium-sized. The gene calls are TRBV12-3 or TRBV12-4 and TRBJ1-5; 11 bases agree with TRBD1. The CDR3 covers 16 residues. J lost 5 bases, V lost 4 bases, and 7 bases had no gene match. The CDR3 DNA reads TGTGCCAGCAGTTGGGCCGGGACAGGGGGGCATCAGCCCCAGCATTTT. Its protein product is CASSWAGTGGHQPQHF.

This clonotype is judged medium-sized (0.01 to 0.1%). This chain joins TRBV7-2 and TRBJ2-5; 7 nucleotides line up with TRBD2. In germline, CDR1 is SGHTA, CDR2 FQGNSA. There are 14 residues in the CDR3. Germline trimming cut 2 bases from V and 1 base from J; bases unmatched to any gene: 1. The CDR3 DNA is TGTGCCAGCAGCTTACTAGCGGTCCAAGAGACCCAGTACTTC. Protein sequence: CASSLLAVQETQYF.